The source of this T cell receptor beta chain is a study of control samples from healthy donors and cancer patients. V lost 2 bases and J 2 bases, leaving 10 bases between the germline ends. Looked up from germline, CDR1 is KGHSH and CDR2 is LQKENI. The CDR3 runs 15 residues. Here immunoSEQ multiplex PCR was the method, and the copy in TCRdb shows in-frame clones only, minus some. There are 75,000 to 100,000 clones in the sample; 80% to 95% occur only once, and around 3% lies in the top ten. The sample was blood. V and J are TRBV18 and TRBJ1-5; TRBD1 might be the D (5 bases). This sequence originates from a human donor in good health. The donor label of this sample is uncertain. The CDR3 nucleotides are TGTGCCAGCTCACCAGGACCGGGGGGCAATCAGCCCCAGCATTTT. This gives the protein CASSPGPGGNQPQHF.